These T cell receptor beta chains were read from a single sample in a study of early T cells in non-severe SARS-CoV-2 infection. TCRdb re-analysed the 5' RACE reads in MiXCR, keeping a single row per CDR3 protein. The data show around 98,000 distinct CDR3 sequences, with about 10% seen just once and around 5% held by the top ten. Sequencing used whole blood. The receptors come from an adult who was a healthcare worker with PCR-confirmed SARS-CoV-2 infection or an uninfected control (not recorded which). The conserved cysteine and the conserved F or W are not part of the CDR3 here. The D gene is left open where the match is weak. Clone size appears in some rows only: once, few, many, or a class for an expanded clone.

j_call | clone_size | v_call | d_call | cdr3_aa
TRBJ1-3 | NA | TRBV5-1 | NA | ASSLEATNTIY
TRBJ1-6 | NA | TRBV9 | NA | ASSPRGSSYNSPLH
TRBJ1-1 | NA | TRBV29-1 | NA | SVEGIRDEAF
TRBJ1-6 | many | TRBV20-1 | NA | SADRGVDNSPLH
TRBJ1-2 | NA | TRBV3-1 | NA | ASSQVSGDGYT
TRBJ2-7 | many | TRBV20-1 | TRBD1 | SARGTGPYEQY
TRBJ1-3 | NA | TRBV12-3/TRBV12-4 | NA | ASSSFIGSGNTIY
TRBJ2-5 | NA | TRBV28 | TRBD1 | ASSRGQGRQETQY
TRBJ2-6 | many | TRBV29-1 | NA | SVAENSGANVLT
TRBJ1-2 | few | TRBV5-4 | NA | ASSLGDFEGGYT
TRBJ2-1 | many | TRBV5-1 | TRBD2 | ASSLPRLAGGNEQF
TRBJ2-1 | many | TRBV11-2 | NA | ASSSEGRGSSNEQF
TRBJ1-1 | few | TRBV5-1 | NA | ASIRGPERTEAF
TRBJ2-3 | NA | TRBV7-9 | TRBD2 | ASSSSREGPDTQY
TRBJ2-1 | many | TRBV5-5 | NA | ASSLEARPRGNEQF
TRBJ2-7 | few | TRBV6-6 | TRBD2 | ASRGGLAGYEQY
TRBJ1-1 | NA | TRBV28 | NA | ASRTIRGTPLTEAF
TRBJ2-2 | many | TRBV4-1 | TRBD1 | ASSHGDRGRRTGELF
TRBJ2-7 | many | TRBV7-7 | NA | ASSCNRDTPMEQY
TRBJ2-7 | few | TRBV11-2 | NA | ASSSRHEFDGYEQY
TRBJ1-2 | few | TRBV12-3/TRBV12-4 | NA | ASSLMAANYGYT
TRBJ2-1 | many | TRBV4-1 | TRBD2 | ASSQDAAGVRNEQF
TRBJ2-3 | NA | TRBV7-6 | TRBD1 | ASSSGQGPADTQY
TRBJ1-1 | many | TRBV18 | NA | ASSSFGNTEAF
TRBJ2-2 | few | TRBV20-1 | NA | SASDGQTTGELF
TRBJ2-1 | NA | TRBV14 | NA | ASSPQGGSGSYNEQF
TRBJ1-1 | many | TRBV7-2 | NA | ASSSGNQMNTEAF
TRBJ1-5 | few | TRBV12-3/TRBV12-4 | NA | ASSRDRYSNQPQH
TRBJ2-1 | NA | TRBV5-4 | NA | ASSLRGMSYNEQF
TRBJ2-7 | NA | TRBV18 | TRBD1 | ASSPLTGDEQY
TRBJ1-1 | many | TRBV6-5 | NA | ASSYSLGSRTEVF
TRBJ2-3 | few | TRBV4-1 | NA | ASSPYEHTDTQY
TRBJ2-2 | few | TRBV19 | NA | ASSIGMGVGELF
TRBJ1-1 | many | TRBV6-5 | NA | ASSYRVNTEAF
TRBJ2-2 | many | TRBV7-7 | NA | ASSTSTTARPGELF
TRBJ2-5 | many | TRBV7-9 | TRBD1 | ASSSADRGQETQY
TRBJ1-1 | few | TRBV7-2 | NA | ASSLAVRTEAF
TRBJ2-1 | NA | TRBV6-1 | TRBD2 | ASSVGTSGGNEQF
TRBJ2-3 | NA | TRBV7-2 | TRBD2 | ASSPLLAGSTDTQY
TRBJ2-7 | many | TRBV27 | NA | ASSWGRGEATYEQY
TRBJ1-1 | many | TRBV5-1 | NA | ASTGGSFGTEAF
TRBJ2-1 | few | TRBV5-6 | TRBD1 | ASSLALDRGEQF
TRBJ1-4 | many | TRBV13 | NA | ASSLGGEKLF
TRBJ2-3 | many | TRBV28 | NA | ASSLPNPTDTQY
TRBJ2-1 | many | TRBV27 | TRBD2 | ATREDQKHYNEQF
TRBJ2-7 | NA | TRBV20-1 | NA | SAGQSHYEQY
TRBJ1-3 | many | TRBV7-2 | NA | ASSLVQSENTIY
TRBJ1-1 | few | TRBV12-5 | NA | ASGFKSTEAF
TRBJ1-6 | NA | TRBV27 | NA | ASSPTVYNSPLH
TRBJ2-1 | many | TRBV5-1 | NA | ASSLGQAYNEQF
TRBJ1-2 | NA | TRBV3-1 | NA | ASRHGRHTKSYGYT
TRBJ2-7 | NA | TRBV6-5 | TRBD1 | ASSYDRVHEQY
TRBJ1-5 | few | TRBV18 | NA | ASSPQGPSEPQH
TRBJ2-2 | few | TRBV6-5 | TRBD2 | ASSHRGGGTGELF
TRBJ2-4 | many | TRBV5-1 | TRBD1 | ASSLEPTGGGSLAKNIQY